In its sample, the clone carrying this TCR beta chain was seen many times. Documented time point: sample taken at primary tumor resection. Material for sequencing was whole RNA from tumor, nontumor lung or frozen PBMC, left unsorted. Each CDR3 protein gets one entry after TCRdb re-called the 5' RACE reads with MiXCR. The data hold some 4,000 distinct CDR3 sequences, with around 8.2% observed a single time. The CDR3 length is 14 residues. Germline CDR1 and CDR2: DFQATT and SNEGSKA (reference sequence). The V segment lost 5 bases and the J segment 7 bases; nucleotides outside the gene matches: 8. This sample stems from a study of spatial heterogeneity in lung cancer.

The chain has TRBV20-1 and TRBJ2-1; 10 bases are shared with TRBD1. The starting material was PBMCs, obtained at surgery. The source of this sequence is a female donor with early-stage non-small cell lung cancer. The CDR3, as DNA: TGCAGTGCTGGGGGCGGGACAGGGGTGAATGAGCAGTTCTTC. Translated, it gives CSAGGGTGVNEQFF.